This is a list of T cell receptor beta chains from one sample in a study of cytomegalovirus exposure and HLA in healthy donors. The protocol was immunoSEQ multiplex PCR, while the TCRdb copy is restricted to in-frame clones and leaves out a portion. The sample records roughly 220,000 clones, approximately 80% being singletons. The sequencing input was PBMCs. The receptors were gathered from a woman aged 30 to 39 in good health and CMV-seropositive. Each CDR3 is given with its conserved first and last residue. The D gene is left open where the match is weak. Part of the rows lack a size; the others show once, few, many or a class for expanded clones.

v_gene	j_gene	d_gene	abundance	CDR3aa	CDR3nt
TRBV10-2	TRBJ2-3	TRBD2	NA	CATITGGRAVDTQYF	TGCGCCACCATTACGGGCGGGAGGGCCGTAGATACGCAGTATTTT
TRBV18	TRBJ1-1	NA	NA	CASSPAGGNTEAFF	TGTGCCAGCTCACCAGCAGGCGGGAACACTGAAGCTTTCTTT
TRBV2	TRBJ2-5	TRBD2	NA	CASRPLTSGETQYF	TGTGCCAGCAGGCCCCTAACTAGCGGAGAGACCCAGTACTTC
TRBV20-1	TRBJ2-7	NA	NA	CSARSSYEQYF	TGCAGTGCTAGAAGCAGCTACGAGCAGTACTTC
TRBV6-1	TRBJ2-7	NA	NA	CASSGEVYYEQYF	TGTGCCAGCAGTGGAGAAGTTTACTACGAGCAGTACTTC
TRBV5-1	TRBJ1-2	NA	NA	CASSAGGTTNYGYTF	TGCGCCAGCAGCGCCGGGGGGACAACTAACTATGGCTACACCTTC
TRBV7-6	TRBJ1-1	TRBD1	NA	CASSGRTGYGNTEAFF	TGTGCCAGCAGCGGTCGGACAGGGTATGGCAACACTGAAGCTTTCTTT
TRBV5-4	TRBJ1-2	TRBD1	NA	CASSFSTGKSYGYTF	TGTGCCAGCAGCTTCTCGACAGGGAAATCCTATGGCTACACCTTC
TRBV7-8	TRBJ2-7	NA	few	CASSLSSRQGGTYEQYF	TGTGCCAGCAGCTTATCCTCCCGACAGGGAGGAACCTACGAGCAGTACTTC
TRBV30	TRBJ1-1	NA	once	CAWNLNTEAFF	TGTGCCTGGAACCTGAACACTGAAGCTTTCTTT
TRBV27	TRBJ2-3	TRBD2	NA	CASSFGGGLAEGADTQYF	TGTGCCAGCAGTTTCGGGGGAGGACTAGCGGAGGGGGCAGATACGCAGTATTTT
TRBV6-5	TRBJ1-1	NA	NA	CASSGGGNTEAFF	TGTGCCAGCAGTGGTGGGGGTAACACTGAAGCTTTCTTT
TRBV5-6	TRBJ2-7	NA	NA	CASRGYEQYF	TGTGCCAGCCGCGGTTACGAGCAGTACTTC
TRBV29-1	TRBJ2-1	NA	NA	CSVPGHLNNEQFF	TGCAGCGTTCCGGGACATCTAAACAATGAGCAGTTCTTC
TRBV9	TRBJ1-4	NA	NA	CASSLRATNEKLFF	TGTGCCAGCAGCCTTAGAGCAACTAATGAAAAACTGTTTTTT
TRBV11-3	TRBJ2-3	NA	NA	CASSLAPATRTQYF	TGTGCCAGCAGCTTAGCCCCAGCGACACGTACGCAGTATTTT
TRBV15	TRBJ1-5	NA	NA	CATNQDPTRPPQHF	TGTGCCACCAACCAAGACCCGACAAGGCCGCCCCAGCATTTT
TRBV5-1	TRBJ2-7	NA	few	CASSLAPVAGSAYEQYF	TGCGCCAGCAGCTTGGCCCCCGTCGCGGGTTCGGCCTACGAGCAGTACTTC
TRBV6-5	TRBJ1-1	NA	once	CASTKTTVNTEAFF	TGTGCCAGCACCAAAACAACAGTGAACACTGAAGCTTTCTTT
TRBV7-2	TRBJ2-7	NA	NA	CASSLVQLYEQYF	TGTGCCAGCAGCTTAGTCCAGCTGTACGAGCAGTACTTC
TRBV7-8	TRBJ2-7	NA	NA	CASSLVVSSYEQYF	TGTGCCAGCAGCTTAGTGGTCAGCTCCTACGAGCAGTACTTC
TRBV15	TRBJ2-2	NA	NA	CATSREASGPNTGELFF	TGTGCCACCAGCAGAGAGGCCAGCGGGCCGAACACCGGGGAGCTGTTTTTT
TRBV15	TRBJ2-5	TRBD2	NA	CATSREAGVQTQYF	TGTGCCACCAGCAGAGAAGCGGGAGTGCAGACCCAGTACTTC
TRBV6-1	TRBJ2-7	NA	NA	CASKRTYEQYF	TGTGCCAGCAAAAGGACCTACGAGCAGTACTTC
TRBV15	TRBJ1-1	TRBD1	few	CATSRATGLNTEAFF	TGTGCCACCAGCAGAGCGACAGGGCTGAACACTGAAGCTTTCTTT
TRBV28	TRBJ1-2	TRBD1	once	CASSPPGQGPSYF	TGTGCCAGCAGTCCTCCGGGACAGGGTCCCTCCTATTTC
TRBV5-4	TRBJ1-2	NA	once	CASSLAGEGYGYTF	TGTGCCAGCAGCTTGGCAGGGGAAGGTTATGGCTACACCTTC
TRBV28	TRBJ2-7	NA	NA	CASSLLGRANEQYF	TGTGCCAGCAGTTTGTTAGGACGGGCCAACGAGCAGTACTTC
TRBV2	TRBJ2-5	NA	NA	CARAKYQETQYF	TGTGCCAGGGCGAAGTACCAAGAGACCCAGTACTTC
TRBV25-1	TRBJ1-1	NA	NA	CASSYPGYSEAFF	TGTGCCAGCAGTTACCCAGGTTACTCTGAAGCTTTCTTT
TRBV16	TRBJ1-2	NA	NA	CASSQTRPANYGYTF	TGTGCCAGCAGCCAAACCCGACCGGCCAACTATGGCTACACCTTC
TRBV9	TRBJ1-1	NA	once	CASSVDLYTEAFF	TGTGCCAGCAGCGTAGACTTGTACACTGAAGCTTTCTTT
TRBV27	TRBJ2-1	NA	many	CASTSRTGIADEQFF	TGTGCCAGCACTTCCCGGACAGGTATAGCGGATGAGCAGTTCTTC
TRBV29-1	TRBJ2-3	NA	NA	CSVEGAGLTDTQYF	TGCAGCGTTGAAGGGGCGGGTCTCACAGATACGCAGTATTTT
TRBV6-1	TRBJ1-1	NA	NA	CASSEFGNMNTEAFF	TGTGCCAGCAGTGAATTTGGCAACATGAACACTGAAGCTTTCTTT
TRBV13	TRBJ2-3	NA	NA	CASSLGGTDTQYF	TGTGCCAGCAGCTTAGGAGGCACAGATACGCAGTATTTT
TRBV5-1	TRBJ2-2	NA	once	CASDPGDFGGELFF	TGCGCCAGCGACCCCGGGGATTTTGGCGGGGAGCTGTTTTTT
TRBV4-1	TRBJ2-3	NA	NA	CASSQPSNARRDTQYF	TGCGCCAGCAGCCAACCCAGTAATGCACGGCGTGATACGCAGTATTTT
TRBV28	TRBJ1-2	NA	once	CASRRPGEGGYGYTF	TGTGCCAGCAGGCGCCCAGGGGAGGGTGGCTATGGCTACACCTTC
TRBV5-1	TRBJ1-2	TRBD1	few	CASSLSQGAEGYTF	TGCGCCAGCAGCTTGTCGCAGGGGGCCGAGGGCTACACCTTC
TRBV11-1	TRBJ1-1	NA	NA	CASSPRGWSYTEAFF	TGTGCCAGCAGCCCGAGGGGATGGAGTTACACTGAAGCTTTCTTT
TRBV10-3	TRBJ2-7	TRBD2	few	CAISVAGENYEQYF	TGTGCCATCAGTGTAGCGGGAGAAAACTACGAGCAGTACTTC
TRBV5-6	TRBJ1-4	NA	once	CASRRYQGTNEKLFF	TGTGCCAGCAGGCGTTACCAGGGGACTAATGAAAAACTGTTTTTT
TRBV7-9	TRBJ1-2	NA	NA	CASSLDYGYTF	TGTGCCAGCAGCTTGGATTATGGCTACACCTTC
TRBV11-2	TRBJ2-3	TRBD1	NA	CASSPGQGRADTQYF	TGTGCCAGCAGTCCTGGACAGGGAAGGGCAGATACGCAGTATTTT
TRBV9	TRBJ1-2	NA	NA	CASSEGQFYGYTF	TGTGCCAGCAGCGAAGGGCAGTTCTATGGCTACACCTTC
TRBV25-1	TRBJ2-2	TRBD2	NA	CASSERLAGNTGELFF	TGTGCCAGCAGTGAAAGACTAGCGGGGAACACCGGGGAGCTGTTTTTT
TRBV6-1	TRBJ2-7	TRBD2	NA	CASSEEAGGSYEQYF	TGTGCCAGCAGTGAAGAAGCGGGAGGTTCCTACGAGCAGTACTTC
TRBV6-1	TRBJ2-7	NA	NA	CASSGTVYEQYF	TGTGCCAGCAGTGGGACGGTATACGAGCAGTACTTC
TRBV4-1	TRBJ1-1	NA	NA	CASRGGSGHTEAFF	TGCGCCAGCAGGGGAGGTTCGGGCCACACTGAAGCTTTCTTT
TRBV5-1	TRBJ1-1	NA	NA	CASSLGQGESAFF	TGCGCCAGCAGCTTGGGGCAGGGAGAATCGGCTTTCTTT
TRBV30	TRBJ1-5	NA	NA	CAWSGQVLSNQPQHF	TGTGCCTGGAGTGGCCAGGTACTTAGCAATCAGCCCCAGCATTTT